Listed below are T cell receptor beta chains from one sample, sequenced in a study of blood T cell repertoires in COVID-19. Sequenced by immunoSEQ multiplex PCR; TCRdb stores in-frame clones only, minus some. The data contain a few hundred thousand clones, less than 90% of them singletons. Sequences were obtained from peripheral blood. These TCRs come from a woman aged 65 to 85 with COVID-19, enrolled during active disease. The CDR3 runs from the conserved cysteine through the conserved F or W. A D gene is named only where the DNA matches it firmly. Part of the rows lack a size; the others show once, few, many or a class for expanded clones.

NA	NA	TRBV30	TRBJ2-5	CAWGNIPQETQYF	TGTGCCTGGGGTAATATCCCCCAAGAGACCCAGTACTTC
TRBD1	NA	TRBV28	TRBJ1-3	CASSLAGQGGGNTIYF	TGTGCCAGCAGTCTTGCAGGACAGGGAGGTGGAAACACCATATATTTT
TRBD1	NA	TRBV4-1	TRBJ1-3	CASSQVPNPGQGASGNTIYF	TGCGCCAGCAGCCAAGTACCAAATCCGGGACAGGGGGCCTCTGGAAACACCATATATTTT
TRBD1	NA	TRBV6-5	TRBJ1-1	CASSPMTGEAFF	TGTGCCAGCAGCCCCATGACAGGGGAAGCTTTCTTT
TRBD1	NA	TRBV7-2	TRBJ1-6	CASSLGTGYNSPLHF	TGTGCCAGCAGCTTAGGGACAGGATATAATTCACCCCTCCACTTT
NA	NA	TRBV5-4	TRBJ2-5	CASSLQGGETQYF	TGTGCCAGCAGCCTGCAGGGGGGAGAGACCCAGTACTTC
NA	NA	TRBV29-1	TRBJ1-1	CSVDSGTEAFF	TGCAGCGTTGACTCAGGCACTGAAGCTTTCTTT
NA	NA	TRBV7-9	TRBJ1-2	CASSFPPQAGYGYTF	TGTGCCAGCAGCTTCCCCCCGCAGGCGGGCTATGGCTACACCTTC
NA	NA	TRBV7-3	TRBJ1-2	CASSPQSGYGYTF	TGTGCCAGCAGCCCTCAGTCCGGGTATGGCTACACCTTC
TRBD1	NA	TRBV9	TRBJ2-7	CASSATGFSYEQYF	TGTGCCAGCAGCGCGACAGGGTTTTCCTACGAGCAGTACTTC
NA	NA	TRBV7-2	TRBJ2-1	CASSLYYNEQFF	TGTGCCAGCAGCCTTTATTACAATGAGCAGTTCTTC
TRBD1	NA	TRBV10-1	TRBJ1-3	CASSRDRAPGNTIYF	TGCGCCAGCAGCCGGGACAGGGCTCCTGGAAACACCATATATTTT
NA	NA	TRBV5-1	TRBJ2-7	CASRLGADLYEQYF	TGCGCCAGCAGGCTAGGGGCCGACCTCTACGAGCAGTACTTC
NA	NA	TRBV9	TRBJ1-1	CASSVGGGVNTEAFF	TGTGCCAGCAGCGTAGGAGGGGGGGTGAACACTGAAGCTTTCTTT
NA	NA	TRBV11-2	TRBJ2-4	CASRSTRGAKNIQYF	TGTGCCAGCAGGTCAACACGGGGGGCCAAAAACATTCAGTACTTC
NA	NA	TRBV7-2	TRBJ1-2	CASSHKGRVGGYTF	TGTGCCAGCAGTCACAAGGGGAGGGTTGGGGGCTACACCTTC
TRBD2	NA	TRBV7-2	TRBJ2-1	CASSLALVGGGSNEQFF	TGTGCCAGCAGCTTAGCGCTTGTTGGGGGGGGTAGCAATGAGCAGTTCTTC
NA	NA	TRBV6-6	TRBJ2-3	CASSYSQGREADTQYF	TGTGCCAGCAGTTACTCCCAGGGGAGGGAGGCAGATACGCAGTATTTT
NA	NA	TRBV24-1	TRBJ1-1	CATSDRGSQNTEAFF	TGTGCCACCAGTGATCGCGGGAGCCAGAACACTGAAGCTTTCTTT
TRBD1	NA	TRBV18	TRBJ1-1	CASSPLVKRTGGNTEAFF	TGTGCCAGCTCACCCCTAGTGAAAAGGACAGGCGGGAACACTGAAGCTTTCTTT
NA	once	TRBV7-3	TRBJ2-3	CASSRSGSAADTQYF	TGTGCCAGCAGTCGATCTGGGAGTGCGGCAGATACGCAGTATTTT
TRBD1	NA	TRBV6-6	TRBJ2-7	CASSYSWDRAGEQYF	TGTGCCAGCAGTTACTCTTGGGACAGGGCTGGGGAGCAGTACTTC
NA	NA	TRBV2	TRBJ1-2	CASSEQALGYTF	TGTGCCAGCAGTGAACAAGCCCTTGGCTACACCTTC
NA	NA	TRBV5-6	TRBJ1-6	CASSFNGRGNSPLHF	TGTGCCAGCAGCTTCAACGGCAGGGGCAATTCACCCCTCCACTTT
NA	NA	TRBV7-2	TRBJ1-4	CASSALQGNEKLFF	TGTGCCAGCAGCGCCCTCCAGGGGAATGAAAAACTGTTTTTT
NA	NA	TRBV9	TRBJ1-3	CASSEYSSASGNTIYF	TGTGCCAGCAGCGAGTATAGTTCCGCCTCTGGAAACACCATATATTTT
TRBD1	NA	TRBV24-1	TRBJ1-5	CATSDSTGPEAPQHF	TGTGCCACCAGTGACTCGACAGGGCCAGAGGCGCCCCAGCATTTT
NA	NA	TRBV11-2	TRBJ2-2	CASSIPRAATGELFF	TGTGCCAGCAGCATACCGCGGGCCGCGACCGGGGAGCTGTTTTTT
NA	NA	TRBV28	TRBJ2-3	CASSRTVTDTQYF	TGTGCCAGCAGCCGGACAGTCACAGATACGCAGTATTTT
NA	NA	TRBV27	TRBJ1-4	CASSQGLDNEKLFF	TGTGCCAGCAGTCAGGGTTTAGATAATGAAAAACTGTTTTTT
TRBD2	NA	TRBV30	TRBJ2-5	CAWGAGRETQYF	TGTGCCTGGGGAGCGGGGAGGGAGACCCAGTACTTC
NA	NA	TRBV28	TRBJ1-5	CASNGGMRKNQPQHF	TGTGCCAGCAACGGAGGCATGAGGAAGAATCAGCCCCAGCATTTT
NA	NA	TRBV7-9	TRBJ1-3	CASSFGGISGNTIYF	TGTGCCAGCAGCTTTGGAGGTATCTCTGGAAACACCATATATTTT
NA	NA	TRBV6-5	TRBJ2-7	CASSYLLGLEQYF	TGTGCCAGCAGTTACTTGTTGGGGCTCGAGCAGTACTTC
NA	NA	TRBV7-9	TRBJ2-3	CASGSRAGKITDTQYF	TGTGCCAGCGGGTCCCGCGCAGGGAAGATCACAGATACGCAGTATTTT
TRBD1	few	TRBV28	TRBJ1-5	CASRPQGLVQPQHF	TGTGCCAGCAGACCACAGGGGCTCGTCCAGCCCCAGCATTTT
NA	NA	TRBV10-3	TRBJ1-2	CAISLGGQGLYGYTF	TGTGCCATCAGTTTGGGGGGGCAGGGCCTCTATGGCTACACCTTC
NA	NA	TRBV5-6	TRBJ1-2	CASSLAADGYTF	TGTGCCAGCAGCTTGGCTGCGGATGGCTACACCTTC
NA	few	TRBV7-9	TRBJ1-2	CASSPRTASNYGYTF	TGTGCCAGCAGCCCTCGGACAGCCTCTAACTATGGCTACACCTTC
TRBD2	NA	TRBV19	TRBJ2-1	CASRSPSGGQYNEQFF	TGTGCCAGTAGATCTCCCAGCGGGGGGCAATACAATGAGCAGTTCTTC
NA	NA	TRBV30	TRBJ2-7	CAWSPGIHEQYF	TGTGCCTGGAGTCCCGGGATACACGAGCAGTACTTC
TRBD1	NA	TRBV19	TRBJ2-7	CASRRTGDDEQYF	TGTGCCAGTAGGCGGACAGGGGACGACGAGCAGTACTTC
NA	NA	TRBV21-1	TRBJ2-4	CASSRPGTGGKSAKNIQYF	TGTGCCAGCAGCCGCCCCGGGACAGGGGGCAAGTCGGCCAAAAACATTCAGTACTTC
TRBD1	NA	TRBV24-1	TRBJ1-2	CATSDTGQGRGYTF	TGTGCCACCAGTGATACGGGACAGGGGAGAGGCTACACCTTC
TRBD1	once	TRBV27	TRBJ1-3	CASSSGQQNTIYF	TGCGCCAGCAGTTCGGGACAGCAAAACACCATATATTTT
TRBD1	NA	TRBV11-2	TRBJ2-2	CASSFIGGRVTGELFF	TGTGCCAGCAGCTTTATAGGGGGCAGGGTCACCGGGGAGCTGTTTTTT
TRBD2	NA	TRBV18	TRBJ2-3	CASSPSTSGEQYF	TGTGCCAGCTCACCAAGTACTAGCGGTGAGCAGTATTTT
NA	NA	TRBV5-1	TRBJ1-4	CASSSFAGGSEKLFF	TGCGCCAGCAGCTCCTTCGCCGGGGGGAGTGAAAAACTGTTTTTT
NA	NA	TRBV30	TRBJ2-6	CAWSLQGLRNVLTF	TGTGCCTGGAGCCTACAGGGTCTCCGGAACGTCCTGACTTTC
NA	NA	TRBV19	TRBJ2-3	CASSQTSTDTQYF	TGTGCCAGTAGTCAGACAAGCACAGATACGCAGTATTTT
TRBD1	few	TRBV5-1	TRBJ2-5	CASSLIGQGETQYF	TGCGCCAGCAGCTTGATAGGACAGGGAGAGACCCAGTACTTC
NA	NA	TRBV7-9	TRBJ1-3	CASSSPTGSGNTIYF	TGTGCCAGCAGCTCACCTACCGGCTCTGGAAACACCATATATTTT
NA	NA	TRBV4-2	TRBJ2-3	CASSPRGDSPHTDTQYF	TGTGCCAGCAGCCCCAGGGGAGACTCCCCCCACACAGATACGCAGTATTTT
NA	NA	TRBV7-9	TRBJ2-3	CASSLAGGQDTQYF	TGTGCCAGCAGCTTAGCGGGGGGTCAAGATACGCAGTATTTT
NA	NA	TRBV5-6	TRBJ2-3	CASSLAGYTDTQYF	TGTGCCAGCAGCTTGGCGGGGTACACAGATACGCAGTATTTT
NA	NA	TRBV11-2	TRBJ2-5	CASSPAGVHGETQYF	TGTGCCAGCAGCCCAGCGGGCGTTCATGGGGAGACCCAGTACTTC